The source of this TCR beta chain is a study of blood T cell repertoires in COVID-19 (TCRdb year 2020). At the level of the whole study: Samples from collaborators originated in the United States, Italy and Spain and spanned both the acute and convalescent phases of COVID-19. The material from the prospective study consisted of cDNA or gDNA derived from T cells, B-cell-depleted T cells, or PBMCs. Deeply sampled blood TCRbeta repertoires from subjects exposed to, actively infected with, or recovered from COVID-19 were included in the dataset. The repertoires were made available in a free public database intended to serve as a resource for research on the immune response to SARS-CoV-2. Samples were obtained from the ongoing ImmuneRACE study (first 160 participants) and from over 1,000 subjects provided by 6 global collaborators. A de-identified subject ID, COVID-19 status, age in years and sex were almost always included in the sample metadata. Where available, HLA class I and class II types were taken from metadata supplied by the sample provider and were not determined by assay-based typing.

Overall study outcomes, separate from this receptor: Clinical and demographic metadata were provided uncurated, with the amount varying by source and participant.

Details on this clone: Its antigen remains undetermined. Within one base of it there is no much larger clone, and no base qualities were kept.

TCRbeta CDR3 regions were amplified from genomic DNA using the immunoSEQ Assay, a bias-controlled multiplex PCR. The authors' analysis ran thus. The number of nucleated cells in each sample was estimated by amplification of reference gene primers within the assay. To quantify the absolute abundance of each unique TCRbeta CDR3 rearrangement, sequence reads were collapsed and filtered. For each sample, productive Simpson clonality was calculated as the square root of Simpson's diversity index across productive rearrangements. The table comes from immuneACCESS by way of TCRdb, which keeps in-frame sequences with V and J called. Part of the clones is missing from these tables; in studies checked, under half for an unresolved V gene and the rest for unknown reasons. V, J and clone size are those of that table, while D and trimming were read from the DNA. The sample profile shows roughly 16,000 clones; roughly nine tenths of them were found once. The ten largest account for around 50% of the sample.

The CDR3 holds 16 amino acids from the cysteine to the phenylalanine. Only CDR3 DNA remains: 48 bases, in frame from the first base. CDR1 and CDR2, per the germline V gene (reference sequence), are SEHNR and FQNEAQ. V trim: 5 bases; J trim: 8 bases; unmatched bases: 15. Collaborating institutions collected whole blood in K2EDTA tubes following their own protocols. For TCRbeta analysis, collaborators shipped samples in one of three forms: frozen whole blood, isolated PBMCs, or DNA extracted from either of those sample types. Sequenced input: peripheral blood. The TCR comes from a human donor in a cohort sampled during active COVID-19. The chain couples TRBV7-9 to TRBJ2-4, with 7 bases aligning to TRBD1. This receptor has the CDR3 CASSPNSQGSRDIQYF. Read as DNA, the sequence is TGTGCCAGCAGCCCCAACTCACAGGGGTCGAGGGACATTCAGTACTTC.